A selection of T cell receptor beta chains follows, all from one sample in a study of Ad26.COV2.S vaccination and SARS-CoV-2 variants. This table comes from immunoSEQ multiplex PCR, and its TCRdb copy is limited to in-frame clones, with some not included. Found here are 350,000 to 500,000 clones, roughly nine tenths of them singletons; the top ten hold around 2.6%. The specimen was peripheral blood, collected in a trial of Ad26.COV2.S vaccine versus placebo. The receptors were sampled from a person aged 18-65 years who received the Ad26.COV2.S COVID-19 vaccine or a placebo. Both conserved end residues are trimmed from each CDR3.

J	V	CDR3
TRBJ2-1	TRBV27	ASTATGGANYNEQF
TRBJ1-3	TRBV6-4	ASSDSWLDSGNTIY
TRBJ1-5	TRBV24-1	ATSDPGEHQPQH
TRBJ1-2	TRBV12-3/TRBV12-4	ASSLSGIGSYT
TRBJ2-1	TRBV7-2	ASSLVVRLAANEQF
TRBJ2-5	TRBV2	ASIREPNQETQY
TRBJ2-5	TRBV7-2	ASSPDSGRAQETQY
TRBJ1-5	TRBV30	AWSGEYNQPQH
TRBJ2-3	TRBV5-4	ASSWGTGPSTDTQY
TRBJ1-5	TRBV20-1	SASGGFNQPQH
TRBJ2-3	TRBV2	ASSVSDMGGTTDTQY
TRBJ2-3	TRBV27	ASSWTGGTDTQY
TRBJ1-6	TRBV7-2	ASSLVGTNNSPLH
TRBJ2-3	TRBV28	ASSAGGNVLDTQY
TRBJ1-6	TRBV6-2/TRBV6-3	ASSLASYSPLH
TRBJ2-3	TRBV27	ASSPTRGRRIDTDTQY
TRBJ2-5	TRBV6-2/TRBV6-3	ASSYRGAVWETQY
TRBJ2-3	TRBV5-4	ASSLAADRQGARTQY
TRBJ1-1	TRBV6-5	ASSYPGGDAFTEAF
TRBJ1-3	TRBV30	AWSIGTSGNTIY
TRBJ1-1	TRBV7-9	ASSFETGGLTEAF
TRBJ1-2	TRBV29-1	SSGGSNYGYT
TRBJ1-2	TRBV4-2	ASSQDPARGRENGYT
TRBJ1-2	TRBV11-2	ASSSLDNYGYT
TRBJ1-2	TRBV12-3/TRBV12-4	ASSDRGTYT
TRBJ1-3	TRBV29-1	SVDDLGIGNTIY
TRBJ2-1	TRBV12-3/TRBV12-4	ASSRLAYNEQF
TRBJ2-5	TRBV27	ASSRDRMSSGETQY
TRBJ2-3	TRBV5-1	ASSLGLAITADTQY
TRBJ2-7	TRBV28	ASRHTGTSYEQY
TRBJ2-5	TRBV7-3	ASSLQAGGETQY
TRBJ1-2	TRBV10-3	AITDRPANYGYT
TRBJ2-5	TRBV5-5	ASSQGTVQETQY
TRBJ1-2	TRBV6-5	ASQRGRGYGYT
TRBJ2-1	TRBV3-1/TRBV3-2	ASSPAGRNYNEQF
TRBJ2-1	TRBV4-1	ASSHLVAGSYNEQF
TRBJ1-2	TRBV5-1	ASSLITGVKYGYT
TRBJ1-2	TRBV7-9	ASSPQEYGYT
TRBJ1-1	TRBV7-9	ASSSSGGAEAF
TRBJ1-5	TRBV5-1	ASSLSGASNQPQH
TRBJ1-1	TRBV5-1	ASSWGGQQVTEAF
TRBJ1-1	TRBV6-1	ASSEWGAAF
TRBJ2-5	TRBV5-1	ASSLEAGVGWETQY
TRBJ1-5	TRBV7-2	ASSLLDRGNQPQH
TRBJ2-3	TRBV6-4	ASSEGDQDADTDTQY
TRBJ1-1	TRBV5-6	ASSFPRDHTEAF
TRBJ1-2	TRBV25-1	ASSDSTRAYGYT
TRBJ2-5	TRBV27	ASSLSRQGQREFQETQY